This T cell receptor (beta chain) was observed in a study of spatial heterogeneity in lung cancer. Each CDR3 protein is one row after TCRdb ran MiXCR on the 5' RACE reads. The sample yields about 4,900 distinct CDR3 sequences, over 15% seen once. This clonotype ranks as medium-sized. Time point noted: sample taken at primary tumor resection. Researchers sequenced whole RNA taken from tumor, nontumor lung or frozen PBMC without sorting. V lost 1 base and J lost 5, with 9 bases in between. CDR3 length: 15 amino acids. Germline lookup yields CDR1 SGHTA and CDR2 FQGNSA. Specimen: PBMCs, collected at surgery. This receptor was taken from a male donor with early-stage non-small cell lung cancer. The V call is TRBV7-2, the J call TRBJ1-6, with D perhaps TRBD1 (6 bases). This chain's CDR3 is CASSLGAGDNSPLHF. The CDR3, as DNA: TGTGCCAGCAGCTTAGGGGCAGGGGATAATTCACCCCTCCACTTT.